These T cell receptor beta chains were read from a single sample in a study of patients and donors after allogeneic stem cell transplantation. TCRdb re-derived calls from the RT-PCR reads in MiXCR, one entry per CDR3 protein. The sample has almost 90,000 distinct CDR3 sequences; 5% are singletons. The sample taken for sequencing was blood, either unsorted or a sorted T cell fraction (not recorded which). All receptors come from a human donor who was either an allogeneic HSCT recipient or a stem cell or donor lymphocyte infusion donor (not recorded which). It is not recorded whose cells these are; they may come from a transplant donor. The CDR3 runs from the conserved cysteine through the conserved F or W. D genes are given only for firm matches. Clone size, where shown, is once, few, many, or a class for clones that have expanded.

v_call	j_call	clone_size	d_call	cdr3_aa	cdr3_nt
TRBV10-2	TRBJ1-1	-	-	CASSEFLVNTEAFF	TGCGCCAGCAGTGAGTTTCTGGTGAACACTGAAGCTTTCTTT
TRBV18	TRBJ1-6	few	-	CASSPVGQGNSPLHF	TGTGCCAGCTCACCGGTTGGGCAGGGAAATTCACCCCTCCACTTT
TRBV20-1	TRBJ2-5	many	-	CSAARVTLGETQYF	TGCAGTGCTGCCAGGGTCACACTGGGAGAGACCCAGTACTTC
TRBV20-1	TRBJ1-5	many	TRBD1	CSAREPGQGVGPQHF	TGCAGTGCTAGAGAGCCGGGACAGGGAGTTGGACCCCAGCATTTT
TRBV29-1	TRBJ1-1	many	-	CSVGTAPVVFF	TGCAGCGTTGGGACAGCCCCAGTTGTTTTCTTT
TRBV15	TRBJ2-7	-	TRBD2	CATRPGSGTYEQYF	TGTGCCACCAGGCCTGGCAGCGGGACCTACGAGCAGTACTTC
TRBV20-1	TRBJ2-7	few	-	CSARNRRSYEQYF	TGCAGTGCTAGGAACAGGAGATCCTACGAGCAGTACTTC
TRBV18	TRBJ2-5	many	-	CASSPPAGPQETQYF	TGTGCCAGCTCACCACCGGCGGGACCGCAAGAGACCCAGTACTTC
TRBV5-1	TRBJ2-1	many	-	CASSQLVRGPYNEQFF	TGCGCCAGCAGTCAGCTAGTGCGGGGACCTTACAATGAGCAGTTCTTC
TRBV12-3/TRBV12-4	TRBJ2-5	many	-	CASSFNQETQYF	TGTGCCAGCAGTTTTAACCAAGAGACCCAGTACTTC
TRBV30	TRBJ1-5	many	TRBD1	CAWSTQGGNQPQHF	TGTGCCTGGAGTACCCAGGGGGGGAATCAGCCCCAGCATTTT
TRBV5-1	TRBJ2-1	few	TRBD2	CASSPGGLAGDEEQFF	TGCGCCAGCAGCCCCGGAGGGCTAGCGGGAGATGAAGAGCAGTTCTTC
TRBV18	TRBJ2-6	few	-	CASSLPSGANVLTF	TGTGCCAGCTCACTGCCCTCTGGGGCCAACGTCCTGACTTTC
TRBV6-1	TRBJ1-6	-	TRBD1	CASSGQGSSYNSPLHF	TGTGCCAGCAGCGGACAGGGGAGCTCCTATAATTCACCCCTCCACTTT
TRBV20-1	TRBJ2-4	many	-	CSASYQGLENIQYF	TGCAGTGCTAGTTACCAGGGGCTGGAAAACATTCAGTACTTC
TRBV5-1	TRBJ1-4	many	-	CASSLADVEKKKLFF	TGCGCCAGCAGCTTGGCCGACGTCGAGAAAAAAAAACTGTTTTTT
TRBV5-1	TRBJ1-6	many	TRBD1	CASSREPRGKGPLHF	TGCGCCAGCAGCCGCGAACCCAGGGGGAAGGGCCCCCTCCACTTT
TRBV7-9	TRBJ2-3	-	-	CASSLGQGLDTQYF	TGTGCCAGCAGCTTGGGGCAGGGGCTGGATACGCAGTATTTT
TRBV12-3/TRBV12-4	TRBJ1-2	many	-	CASSPQGRSGYTF	TGTGCCAGCAGTCCCCAGGGCAGATCTGGCTACACCTTC
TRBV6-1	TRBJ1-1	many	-	CASSEVGFEAFF	TGTGCCAGCAGTGAAGTGGGGTTTGAAGCTTTCTTT
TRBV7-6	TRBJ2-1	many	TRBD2	CASSSHVNAGLAGWGSYNEQFF	TGTGCCAGCAGCTCTCACGTAAACGCTGGACTAGCGGGATGGGGCTCCTACAATGAGCAGTTCTTC
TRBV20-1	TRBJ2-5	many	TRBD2	CSASRGRGDQYF	TGCAGTGCTAGTAGGGGCCGGGGGGACCAGTACTTC
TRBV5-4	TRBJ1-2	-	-	CASSLGEGVGYTF	TGTGCCAGCAGCTTAGGGGAGGGGGTAGGCTACACCTTC
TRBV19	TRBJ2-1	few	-	CASSIQTTTNEQFF	TGTGCCAGTAGTATTCAGACTACAACGAATGAGCAGTTCTTC
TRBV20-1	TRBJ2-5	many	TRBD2	CSAGGTSGRQETQYF	TGCAGTGCTGGCGGGACTAGCGGGCGTCAAGAGACCCAGTACTTC
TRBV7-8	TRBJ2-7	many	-	CASSLSPVATYEQYF	TGTGCCAGCAGCTTATCACCGGTGGCCACCTACGAGCAGTACTTC
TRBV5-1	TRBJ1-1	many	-	CASSLVGSRTEAFF	TGCGCCAGCAGCTTGGTTGGTAGTCGGACTGAAGCTTTCTTT
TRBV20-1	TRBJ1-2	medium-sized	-	CSATGLGYTF	TGCAGTGCTACGGGGCTGGGCTACACCTTC
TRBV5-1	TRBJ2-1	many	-	CASSLGVDEQFF	TGCGCCAGCAGCCTTGGGGTCGATGAGCAGTTCTTC
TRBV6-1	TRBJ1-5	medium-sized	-	CASSRDGRQPQHF	TGTGCCAGCAGTCGGGACGGAAGGCAGCCCCAGCATTTT
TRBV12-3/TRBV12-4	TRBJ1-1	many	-	CASSLGWGGATEAFF	TGTGCCAGCAGTTTAGGTTGGGGTGGAGCCACTGAAGCTTTCTTT
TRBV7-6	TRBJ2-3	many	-	CASSSGNPLSADTQYF	TGTGCCAGCAGCTCCGGAAATCCCTTGAGCGCAGATACGCAGTATTTT
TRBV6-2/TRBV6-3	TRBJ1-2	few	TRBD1	CASSYSGRGPSYGYTF	TGTGCCAGCAGTTACTCGGGCAGGGGGCCGAGCTATGGCTACACCTTC
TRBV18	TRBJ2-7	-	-	CASSPQGSSYEQYF	TGTGCCAGCTCACCACAGGGGAGCTCCTACGAGCAGTACTTC
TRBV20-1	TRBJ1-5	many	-	CSAGTNQAQHF	TGCAGTGCCGGGACGAATCAAGCCCAGCATTTT
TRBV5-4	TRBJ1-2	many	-	CASSYDSLPYYGYTF	TGTGCCAGCAGCTATGACAGTTTACCCTACTATGGCTACACCTTC
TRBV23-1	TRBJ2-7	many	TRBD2	CASRTSGSLAYEQYF	TGCGCCAGCAGAACTAGCGGGAGTTTGGCCTACGAGCAGTACTTC
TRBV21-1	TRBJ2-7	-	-	CASSKGWYEQYF	TGTGCCAGCAGCAAAGGCTGGTACGAGCAGTACTTC
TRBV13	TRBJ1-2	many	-	CASSRRWRVGYTF	TGTGCCAGCAGCCGAAGGTGGAGGGTGGGCTACACCTTC
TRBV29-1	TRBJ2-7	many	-	CSVAQGWSYEQYF	TGCAGCGTTGCACAGGGTTGGTCCTACGAGCAGTACTTC
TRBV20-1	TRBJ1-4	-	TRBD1	CSARQGENEKLFF	TGCAGTGCTAGACAGGGGGAGAATGAAAAACTGTTTTTT
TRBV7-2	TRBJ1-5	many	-	CASSRGGGNNQPQHF	TGTGCCAGCAGCCGGGGGGGGGGTAACAATCAGCCCCAGCATTTT
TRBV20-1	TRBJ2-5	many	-	CSARARRQLMTQYF	TGCAGTGCTAGAGCAAGGCGGCAGTTAATGACCCAGTACTTC
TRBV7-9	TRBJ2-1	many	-	CASSLARGTQQFF	TGTGCCAGCAGCTTAGCGCGAGGGACGCAGCAGTTCTTC
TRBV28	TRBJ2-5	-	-	CASSDRETQYF	TGTGCCAGCAGTGACCGAGAGACCCAGTACTTC
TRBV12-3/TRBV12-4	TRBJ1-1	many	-	CASSFYGDRARGAFF	TGTGCCAGCAGTTTTTATGGGGATAGGGCAAGGGGAGCTTTCTTT
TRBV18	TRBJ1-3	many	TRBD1	CASSPGQGVGNTIYF	TGTGCCAGCTCACCAGGACAGGGCGTGGGAAACACCATATATTTT
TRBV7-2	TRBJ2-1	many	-	CASSFGGPYNEQFF	TGTGCCAGCAGCTTCGGGGGGCCCTACAATGAGCAGTTCTTC
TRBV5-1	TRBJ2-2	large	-	CASTLDSFNTGELFF	TGCGCCAGCACGTTAGACAGCTTTAACACCGGGGAGCTGTTTTTT
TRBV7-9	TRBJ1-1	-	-	CASSAKRPNTEAFF	TGTGCCAGCAGCGCTAAACGTCCTAACACTGAAGCTTTCTTT
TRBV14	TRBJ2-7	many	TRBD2	CASSRHGLAANYEQYF	TGTGCCAGCAGCCGCCACGGACTAGCCGCCAACTACGAGCAGTACTTC
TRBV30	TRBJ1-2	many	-	CAWSPSVGPLRGDYGYTF	TGTGCCTGGAGTCCTAGTGTAGGACCTCTCCGCGGGGACTATGGCTACACCTTC
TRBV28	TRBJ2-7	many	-	CASSLSDYGEQYF	TGTGCCAGCAGTTTATCGGACTATGGCGAGCAGTACTTC
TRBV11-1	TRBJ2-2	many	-	CASVEELDTGELFF	TGTGCCAGCGTAGAGGAGCTCGACACCGGGGAGCTGTTTTTT
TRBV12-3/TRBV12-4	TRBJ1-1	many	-	CASSFNRVVTEAFF	TGTGCCAGCAGTTTTAATAGGGTAGTCACTGAAGCTTTCTTT
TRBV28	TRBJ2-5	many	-	CASSLLAVGQTQYF	TGTGCCAGCAGTCTCCTGGCCGTGGGCCAGACCCAGTACTTC
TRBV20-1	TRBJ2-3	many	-	CSARGTTDTQYF	TGCAGTGCTAGAGGGACCACAGATACGCAGTATTTT
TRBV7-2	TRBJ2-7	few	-	CASSVRDGDYEQYF	TGTGCCAGCAGCGTGCGGGACGGTGACTACGAGCAGTACTTC
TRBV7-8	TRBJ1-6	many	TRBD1	CASSRPGGTGKDSPLHF	TGTGCCAGCAGTCGTCCGGGAGGGACAGGGAAAGATTCACCCCTCCACTTT
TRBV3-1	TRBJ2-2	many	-	CASSRFTNTGELFF	TGTGCCAGCAGCAGGTTTACGAACACCGGGGAGCTGTTTTTT